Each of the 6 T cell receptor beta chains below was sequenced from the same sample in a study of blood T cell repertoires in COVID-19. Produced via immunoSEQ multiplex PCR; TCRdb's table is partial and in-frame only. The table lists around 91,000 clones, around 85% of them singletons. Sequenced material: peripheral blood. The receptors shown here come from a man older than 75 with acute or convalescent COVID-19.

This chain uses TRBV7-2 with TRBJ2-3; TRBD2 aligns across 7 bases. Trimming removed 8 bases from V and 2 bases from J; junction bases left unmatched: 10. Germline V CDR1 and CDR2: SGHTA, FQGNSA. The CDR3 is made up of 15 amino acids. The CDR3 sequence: CASSMGGGPTDTQYF. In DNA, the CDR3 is TGTGCCAGCTCGATGGGGGGAGGGCCCACAGATACGCAGTATTTT.

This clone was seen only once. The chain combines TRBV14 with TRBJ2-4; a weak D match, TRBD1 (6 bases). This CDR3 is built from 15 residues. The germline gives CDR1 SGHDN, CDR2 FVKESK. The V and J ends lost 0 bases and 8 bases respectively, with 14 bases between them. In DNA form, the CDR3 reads TGTGCCAGCAGCCAAGATACAGGGATGATAGACATTCAGTACTTC. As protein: CASSQDTGMIDIQYF.

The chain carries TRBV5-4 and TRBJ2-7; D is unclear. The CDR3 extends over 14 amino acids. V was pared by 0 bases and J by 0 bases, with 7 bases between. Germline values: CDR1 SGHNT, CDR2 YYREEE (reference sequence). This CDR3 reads CASSLVANSYEQYF. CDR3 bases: TGTGCCAGCAGCTTGGTTGCTAACTCCTACGAGCAGTACTTC.

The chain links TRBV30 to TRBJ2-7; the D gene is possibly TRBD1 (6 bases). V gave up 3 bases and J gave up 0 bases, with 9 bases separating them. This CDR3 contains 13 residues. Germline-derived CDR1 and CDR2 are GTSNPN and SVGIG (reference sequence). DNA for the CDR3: TGTGCCTGGAGCGTGGACAGCTCCTACGAGCAGTACTTC. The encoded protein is CAWSVDSSYEQYF.

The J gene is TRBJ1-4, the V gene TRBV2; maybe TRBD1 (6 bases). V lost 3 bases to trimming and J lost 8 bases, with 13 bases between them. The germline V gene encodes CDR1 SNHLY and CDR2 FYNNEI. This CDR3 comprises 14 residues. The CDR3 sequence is CASSDWSRGEKLFF. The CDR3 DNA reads TGTGCCAGCAGTGATTGGTCCAGGGGAGAAAAACTGTTTTTT.

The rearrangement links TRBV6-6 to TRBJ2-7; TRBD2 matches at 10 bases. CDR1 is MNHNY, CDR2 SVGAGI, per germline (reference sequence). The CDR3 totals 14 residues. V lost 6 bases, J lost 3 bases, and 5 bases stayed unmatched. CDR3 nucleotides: TGTGCCAGCAGACCTAGCGGGAGTAACTACGAGCAGTACTTC. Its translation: CASRPSGSNYEQYF.